A selection of T cell receptor beta chains follows, all from one sample in a study of T cell responses to AZD1222 COVID-19 vaccine. Assay used: immunoSEQ multiplex PCR; TCRdb lists only in-frame clones, some missing. The table includes about 120,000 clones, roughly 90% detected once. Specimen: peripheral blood, collected on day 0 of AZD1222 vaccination. The receptors stem from an adult in good health. Each CDR3 is given with its conserved first and last residue. D genes are given only for firm matches. Rows may omit the clone size; those that give it use once, few, many or a size class.

clone size	V gene	D gene	J gene	CDR3 DNA	CDR3 protein
.	TRBV28	.	TRBJ1-2	TGTGCCACCGCGGCCGGGCGCTACACCTTC	CATAAGRYTF
once	TRBV24-1	.	TRBJ1-5	TGTGCCACCAGTGATTTTGGTTTGAATCAGCCCCAGCATTTT	CATSDFGLNQPQHF
.	TRBV7-8	.	TRBJ2-1	TGTGCCAGCAGCTTACCACTCACAGGGCCACTTAATGAGCAGTTCTTC	CASSLPLTGPLNEQFF
.	TRBV28	TRBD2	TRBJ2-2	TGTGCCAGCGAGTGGGGACTAGCGGGAGTCCCCGGGGAGCTGTTTTTT	CASEWGLAGVPGELFF
once	TRBV29-1	.	TRBJ2-1	TGCAGCTCTTTGCGGGACATAGCGGGTGGTGAGCAGTTCTTC	CSSLRDIAGGEQFF
once	TRBV18	TRBD1	TRBJ2-1	TGTGCCAGCTCACCAGAAGGACAGGGGCGAAATGAGCAGTTCTTC	CASSPEGQGRNEQFF
.	TRBV3-1/TRBV3-2	.	TRBJ1-2	TGTGCCAGCAGCCAAGCGGACGGGAACTATGGCTACACCTTC	CASSQADGNYGYTF
few	TRBV6-5	.	TRBJ2-3	TGTGCCAGCCGGAGGGGCTCTCCGCCAGATACGCAGTATTTT	CASRRGSPPDTQYF
once	TRBV27	.	TRBJ1-2	TGTGCCAGCAGTTTAAGTGGGACGCCTTACTATGGCTACACCTTC	CASSLSGTPYYGYTF
.	TRBV19	TRBD1	TRBJ2-7	TGTGCCAGTAGTATCGATCGGGACAGAACCGAGCAGTACTTC	CASSIDRDRTEQYF
.	TRBV7-2	TRBD2	TRBJ2-1	TGTGCCAGCAGCCCCCTAGGACTAGCGGGGAAGAGCTCCTACAATGAGCAGTTCTTC	CASSPLGLAGKSSYNEQFF
once	TRBV5-6	.	TRBJ2-7	TGTGCCAGCAGCCCAACCCTTACAGGGAGCTACGAGCAGTACTTC	CASSPTLTGSYEQYF
.	TRBV28	.	TRBJ2-7	TGTGCCAGCAGACTGTGGGCCCGTAACGCCTACGAGCAGTACTTC	CASRLWARNAYEQYF
.	TRBV4-1	TRBD1	TRBJ1-5	TGCGCCAGCAGCCACCTAACAGGGGACGGGCAGCCCCAGCATTTT	CASSHLTGDGQPQHF
.	TRBV4-2	.	TRBJ1-6	TGTGCCAGCAGAGAGGGTGTAGCGTCCGGGGATTCACCCCTCCACTTT	CASREGVASGDSPLHF
.	TRBV7-9	.	TRBJ2-3	TGTGCCAGCAGAGAGGACGGAGTCACAGATACGCAGTATTTT	CASREDGVTDTQYF
.	TRBV28	.	TRBJ2-3	TGTGCCAGCTATTCTACTGATACAGGGTTCCCCGATACGCAGTATTTT	CASYSTDTGFPDTQYF
.	TRBV20-1	.	TRBJ2-7	TGCAGTGTGGCGGTGGACTACGAGCAGTACTTC	CSVAVDYEQYF
.	TRBV24-1	.	TRBJ2-7	TGTGCCACCAGTGCCGAGGCGAGGGACGAGCAGTACTTC	CATSAEARDEQYF
.	TRBV2	TRBD1	TRBJ2-4	TGTGCCAGCAATGGACGGTTAGGGGGCGCGGACATTCAGTACTTC	CASNGRLGGADIQYF
.	TRBV7-2	.	TRBJ2-1	TGTGCCAGCAGCTCGCAGTGGGGCGCTATGAATGAGCAGTTCTTC	CASSSQWGAMNEQFF
.	TRBV9	.	TRBJ1-2	TGTGCCAGCAGCGTGGTTACGGAAAACTATGGCTACACCTTC	CASSVVTENYGYTF
once	TRBV5-1	.	TRBJ1-6	TGCGCCAGCAGCTTGGTTTCTAATTCACCCCTCCACTTT	CASSLVSNSPLHF
.	TRBV27	.	TRBJ1-2	TGTGCCAGCAGTCCCAGGACCGGCGGCTACACCTTC	CASSPRTGGYTF
.	TRBV5-5	.	TRBJ2-7	TGTGCCAGCAGCTTGACAGCCTACGAGCAGTACTTC	CASSLTAYEQYF
.	TRBV12-3/TRBV12-4	.	TRBJ1-3	TGTGCCAGCAGACTCAACACCATTCGGGACTTATATTTT	CASRLNTIRDLYF
.	TRBV5-6	.	TRBJ1-2	TGTGCCAGCAGCTTGGCTACCGGCTACACCTTC	CASSLATGYTF
.	TRBV28	.	TRBJ1-2	TGTGCCAGCAGTTCCGGGGGGGCGCGTGGCTACACCTTC	CASSSGGARGYTF
.	TRBV28	TRBD1	TRBJ1-5	TGTGCCAGCAGTTTAGGGGGGGACAGGGGGCACCAGCCCCAGCATTTT	CASSLGGDRGHQPQHF
.	TRBV5-5	.	TRBJ2-7	TGTGCCAGCAGCTTGGCTGGGACGGCAACCTACGAGCAGTACTTC	CASSLAGTATYEQYF
.	TRBV28	.	TRBJ2-1	TGTGCCAGCAGTTTTGCGGGGCTGAGCTCCTACAATGAGCAGTTCTTC	CASSFAGLSSYNEQFF
.	TRBV29-1	.	TRBJ2-2	TGCACCATACTCCATGACAGGACCGGGGAGCTGTTTTTT	CTILHDRTGELFF
.	TRBV6-1	.	TRBJ1-5	TGTGCCAGCAGTGAAGCGGACGGCAATCAGCCCCAGCATTTT	CASSEADGNQPQHF
.	TRBV28	.	TRBJ1-5	TGTGCCAGCAGTCAAATTACTCCGCCCCAGCATTTT	CASSQITPPQHF
once	TRBV28	.	TRBJ1-2	TGTGCCAGCAGCCCGGGGGCAATGCGGGGCTACACCTTC	CASSPGAMRGYTF
.	TRBV9	.	TRBJ2-7	TGTGCCAGCAGCGCGGGACCGATCAAAAACGAGCAGTACTTC	CASSAGPIKNEQYF
.	TRBV2	.	TRBJ1-5	TGTGCCAGCAGTGAACGGCCTTGGACGGATGAATATAGCAATCAGCCCCAGCATTTT	CASSERPWTDEYSNQPQHF
.	TRBV18	.	TRBJ1-5	TGTGCCAGCTCACCAGGGCAGGGCCCTAGCAATCAGCCCCAGCATTTT	CASSPGQGPSNQPQHF
.	TRBV4-2	TRBD2	TRBJ2-1	TGTGCCAGCAGCCCAGTAGCGGGAGAGTACAATGAGCAGTTCTTC	CASSPVAGEYNEQFF
.	TRBV27	.	TRBJ2-6	TGTGCCAGCAGGGGGGGACCCGCTGGGGCCAACGTCCTGACTTTC	CASRGGPAGANVLTF
.	TRBV2	.	TRBJ2-3	TGTGCCAGCAGACCCGACGGGGATTTT	CASRPDGDF
.	TRBV29-1	.	TRBJ1-2	TGCAGCGCCACGGGGGGGACGGCGAACTATGGCTACACCTTC	CSATGGTANYGYTF
.	TRBV3-1/TRBV3-2	.	TRBJ2-1	TGTGCCAGCAGCCGCCGGGACCCGAGCAATGAGCAGTTCTTC	CASSRRDPSNEQFF
once	TRBV13	.	TRBJ2-1	TGTGCCAGCAGCACTTTTTCTGGGGCTTACAATGAGCAGTTCTTC	CASSTFSGAYNEQFF
.	TRBV9	.	TRBJ1-6	TGTGCCAGCAGCGTATATGGGGAGGAGCGTTCACCCCTCCACTTT	CASSVYGEERSPLHF
.	TRBV13	.	TRBJ1-2	TGTGCCAGCAGCTTCCTAACAGCGTCCCCCTTCTATGGCTACACCTTC	CASSFLTASPFYGYTF
.	TRBV2	.	TRBJ2-1	TGTGCCAGCAGGGGGGACCGGTACAATGAGCAGTTCTTC	CASRGDRYNEQFF